The T cell receptor beta chain described here comes from a study of spatial heterogeneity in lung cancer. The CDR3 length is 14 residues. Germline CDR1 SGHRS, CDR2 YFSETQ. The V segment lost 3 bases and the J segment 5 bases; nucleotides outside the gene matches: 5. Time point: sample taken at primary tumor resection. Unsorted samples of tumor, nontumor lung or frozen PBMC had their whole RNA sequenced. One entry per CDR3 protein, called by TCRdb with MiXCR from the 5' RACE reads. Of over 14,000 distinct CDR3 sequences listed, around 10% were seen once; the top ten hold just under 30%. This clonotype was recorded at least ten times.

The sequencing used PBMCs, collected at surgery. The sequence was obtained from a male donor with early-stage non-small cell lung cancer. V is TRBV5-1 and J is TRBJ2-5; TRBD1 matches 9 bases. CDR3 protein: CASSWGQGGETQYF. DNA for the CDR3: TGCGCCAGCAGCTGGGGACAGGGCGGGGAGACCCAGTACTTC.